This entry concerns a single T cell receptor (beta chain). Its specificity is not known. This entry belongs to a study of Ad26.COV2.S vaccination and SARS-CoV-2 variants. Study in general: The authors gave Ad26.COV2.S intramuscularly, either once or twice 56 days apart.

Indicated treatment: roughly 19 received Ad26.COV2.S at low or high dose, single or two shots; several received placebo; per-sample allocation not given. Day 63 following the first vaccine or placebo injection was when the samples were taken. Trimming removed 1 base at V and 6 bases at J, with 9 bases between. This CDR3 contains 13 residues. Per germline, CDR1 SGHAT and CDR2 FQNNGV. The study, taken as a whole, reports: Measurement of non-spike TCR breadth gave similar results in vaccine and placebo recipients. Total T cell responses were possibly underestimated by TCR breadth and depth analyses.

Data came from immunoSEQ multiplex PCR; TCRdb stores just in-frame clones and leaves some out. The sample consists of about 350,000 clones, 86% of them appearing once. The receptor comes from a person between 18 and 60 years old who received the Ad26.COV2.S COVID-19 vaccine or a placebo. The sample consisted of peripheral blood, taken in a trial of Ad26.COV2.S vaccine versus placebo. The J gene is TRBJ1-2, the V gene TRBV11-2; a possible D gene is TRBD1 (6 bases). CDR3 coding DNA: TGTGCCAGCAGCTTAGGGACAGTTGATGGCTACACCTTC. Translation gives CASSLGTVDGYTF.